These 27 T cell receptor beta chains were all obtained from the same sample, sequenced in a study of graft-versus-host responses after intestinal transplantation. Sequencing used immunoSEQ multiplex PCR; TCRdb keeps in-frame clones, though not all of them. In the table there are more than 100,000 clones, over 80% of which are singletons. Antigens for these TCRs are unknown. This specimen consisted of unstimulated CD4+ T cells sorted from spleen or lymph node cells, obtained before intestinal transplant. The receptors were sampled from a human donor who received an intestinal transplant.

V is TRBV27 and J is TRBJ1-1, with D possibly TRBD1 on 6 matching bases. Trimming shortened V by 5 bases and J by 7 bases, and 20 bases separated the two germline ends. Germline V gene lookup returns CDR1 MNHEY and CDR2 SMNVEV (reference sequence). The CDR3 sequence is 15 residues long. The CDR3 region has the DNA TGTGCCAGCAGTAGAACCGGGACAACAAATAATGAAGCTTTCTTT. Residues: CASSRTGTTNNEAFF.

V and J are TRBV11-2 and TRBJ2-7; D is unclear. The CDR3 is 15 amino acids. The germline CDR1 and CDR2 sequences are SGHAT and FQNNGV. Trimming removed 2 bases from V and 7 bases from J, with 18 bases in between. The CDR3 sequence is CASSLPSTLDEEQYF. The CDR3, as DNA: TGTGCCAGCAGCTTACCGTCCACCCTAGATGAGGAGCAGTACTTC.

This clone was recorded once. CDR3 sequence reads: CATSRKGSSGKDEQFF. CDR3 in DNA: TGTGCCACCAGCAGAAAGGGGTCCAGCGGGAAGGATGAGCAGTTCTTC. The genes are TRBV15 and TRBJ2-1; 7 bases are a match to TRBD2. The V and J ends lost 2 bases and 8 bases, in that order; junction bases with no gene match: 12. This CDR3 is 16 amino acids long. Germline CDR1 reads LNHNV; CDR2 reads YYDKDF (reference sequence).

This clone has a single count. The V and J genes are TRBV7-6 and TRBJ2-1, with D possibly being TRBD1 (5 bases). CDR1 and CDR2 from the germline V gene are SGHVS and FNYEAQ. Between the trimmed V and J ends, which lost 1 base and 7 bases, there was a span of 14 bases. CDR3 size: 15 residues. The CDR3 region has the DNA TGTGCCAGCAGCTTAGTCCAGGGTGGTAGAAATGAGCAGTTCTTC. As protein: CASSLVQGGRNEQFF.

This sequence joins TRBV13 and TRBJ1-1, with D perhaps matching TRBD1 (6 bases). Trimming stripped 7 bases from V and 11 bases from J, with 23 bases between. The length of the CDR3 is 14 residues. Per the germline V gene, CDR1 is PRHDT and CDR2 is FYEKMQ (reference sequence). CDR3 coding DNA: TGTGCCAGCACCGAACTCGGGGGCGTCACGGTGGCTTTCTTT. Amino acid sequence: CASTELGGVTVAFF.

V usage is TRBV7-9 and J usage is TRBJ1-4; D remains ambiguous. Germline V gene data show CDR1 as SEHNR and CDR2 as FQNEAQ (reference sequence). This CDR3 is built from 13 residues. Trimming pared 5 bases from V and 8 bases from J, leaving 12 bases between. The CDR3 DNA follows: TGTGCCAGCAGCCCAACGGTAGGGGAAAAACTGTTTTTT. Encoded protein: CASSPTVGEKLFF. The full variable domain, its missing parts supplied by reference TRBV7-9 and TRBJ1-4, is DTGVSQNPRHKITKRGQNVTFRCDPISEHNRLYWYRQTLGQGPEFLTYFQNEAQLEKSRLLSDRFSAERPKGSFSTLEIQRTEQGDSAMYLCASSPTVGEKLFFGSGTQLSVL.

The chain carries TRBV5-1 and TRBJ2-1; 8 bases fit TRBD2. The CDR3 totals 14 residues. V shed 0 bases and J 6 bases; nucleotides not matched to a gene: 2. Per the germline V gene, CDR1 is SGHRS and CDR2 is YFSETQ. The CDR3 sequence: CASSLAGGSNEQFF. Here the CDR3 DNA reads TGCGCCAGCAGCTTGGCGGGAGGGAGCAATGAGCAGTTCTTC.

The chain uses TRBV5-4 and TRBJ2-2, with 8 positions matching TRBD2. Germline values: CDR1 SGHNT, CDR2 YYREEE (reference sequence). With 1 base clipped from V and 3 bases from J, the junction kept 5 bases outside the gene matches. CDR3 length: 16 residues. As DNA, the CDR3 is TGTGCCAGCAGCTTGATGGGACTAGGGCACACCGGGGAGCTGTTTTTT. Encoded protein: CASSLMGLGHTGELFF.

Only one count was recorded for this clone. The gene calls are TRBV18 and TRBJ2-1; weak D call: TRBD1 (6 bases). In germline, CDR1 is KGHSH, CDR2 LQKENI. The CDR3 is 14 residues long. Trimming shortened V by 1 base and J by 2 bases, and 6 bases separated the two germline ends. CDR3 residues: CASSPRTAYNEQFF. CDR3 bases: TGTGCCAGCTCACCACGGACAGCCTACAATGAGCAGTTCTTC.

The chain is built from TRBV6-1 and TRBJ1-6; possibly TRBD1 for D (5 bases). Looked up from germline, CDR1 is MNHNS and CDR2 is SASEGT. This CDR3 is 13 amino acids long. This CDR3 is CGTGRAYNSPLHF. As DNA, the CDR3 is TGTGGCACGGGCAGGGCCTATAATTCACCCCTCCACTTT.

The chain carries TRBV9 and TRBJ2-2; 10 bases match TRBD1. Germline V gives CDR1 SGDLS, CDR2 YYNGEE. The CDR3 contains 17 residues. V trimming: 0 bases; J trimming: 4 bases; junction bases outside the gene matches: 6. CDR3 amino acids: CASSVGGGTGATGELFF. Here the CDR3 DNA reads TGTGCCAGCAGCGTAGGGGGGGGGACAGGGGCCACCGGGGAGCTGTTTTTT.

This chain uses TRBV5-8 with TRBJ1-5, with D perhaps TRBD1 (6 bases). CDR3 length: 14 residues. Between the trimmed V and J ends, which lost 4 bases and 3 bases, there was a span of 11 bases. Germline V gene data show CDR1 as SGHTS and CDR2 as YDEGEE. CDR3 region: CASSLTGYNQPQHF. Here the CDR3 DNA reads TGTGCCAGCAGCCTGACAGGTTACAATCAGCCCCAGCATTTT.

The CDR3 DNA reads as TGTGCCAGCACCTCTGCGGGGCTAGCGGGCGGTGAGCAGTTCTTC. Translation: CASTSAGLAGGEQFF. The chain combines TRBV7-9 with TRBJ2-1; 8 bases are a match to TRBD2. J gave up 9 bases and V 7 bases, and 14 bases lay outside the gene matches. There are 15 residues in the CDR3. Germline values: CDR1 SEHNR, CDR2 FQNEAQ (reference sequence).

V usage is TRBV28 and J usage is TRBJ2-3, with 7 bases matching TRBD2. The CDR3 has 14 residues. From germline, CDR1 is MDHEN and CDR2 SYDVKM. V lost 1 base and J lost 6; bases outside the gene matches: 4. In DNA, the CDR3 is TGTGCCAGCAGTTTATATATCGGGAGGGATACGCAGTATTTT. Translated, it gives CASSLYIGRDTQYF.

The sample holds one count of this clone. CDR3 region: CASSLGTVFYEQYF. In DNA form, the CDR3 reads TGTGCCAGCAGTTTGGGGACAGTTTTCTACGAGCAGTACTTC. This chain connects TRBV28 to TRBJ2-7; TRBD1 aligns across 7 bases. Germline CDR1 MDHEN, CDR2 SYDVKM. With 3 bases clipped from V and 3 bases from J, the junction kept 5 bases outside the gene matches. This CDR3 comprises 14 residues.

V usage is TRBV5-1 and J usage is TRBJ2-1, with TRBD2 identical over 9 bases. The CDR3 totals 14 residues. Germline CDR1 is SGHRS and CDR2 is YFSETQ. Germline trimming cut 0 bases from V and 9 bases from J; bases unmatched to any gene: 4. The CDR3: CASSLGVAGAEQFF. In DNA, the CDR3 is TGCGCCAGCAGCTTGGGAGTAGCGGGAGCTGAGCAGTTCTTC.

Notes on this clone: The germline gene is not matched at one end of the junction; a read error may be the cause. This sequence joins TRBV14 and TRBJ2-3; D possibly corresponds to TRBD1 (7 bases). Germline V gene data show CDR1 as SGHDN and CDR2 as FVKESK. The CDR3 sequence is 19 residues long. CDR3 protein: CAGSQDWRLGGQKADTQYF. The CDR3 DNA is TGTGCCGGCAGCCAAGATTGGAGGCTCGGGGGACAGAAAGCAGATACGCAGTATTTT.

The chain has TRBV18 and TRBJ2-5; no reliable D call. This CDR3 is 13 amino acids long. The ends were cut back, 3 bases at V and 4 bases at J, with 9 bases in the middle. CDR1 is KGHSH, CDR2 LQKENI, per germline. The chain's CDR3 is CASSPRNVETQYF. In nucleotides, the CDR3 is TGTGCCAGCTCACCGCGAAACGTAGAGACCCAGTACTTC.

The chain couples TRBV11-1 to TRBJ2-7; 13 bases are shared with TRBD2. The junction had 13 bases not matched to a gene; V was cut back by 4 bases and J by 4 bases. CDR1 and CDR2 (germline): SGHAT, FQDESV (reference sequence). The CDR3 is 18 residues long. The CDR3 is CASSWTSGSPLGEYEQYF. The CDR3 DNA reads TGTGCCAGCAGCTGGACTAGCGGGAGTCCTTTGGGGGAGTACGAGCAGTACTTC. The variable domain in full, completed from reference TRBV11-1 and TRBJ2-7, reads EAEVAQSPRYKITEKSQAVAFWCDPISGHATLYWYRQILGQGPELLVQFQDESVVDDSQLPKDRFSAERLKGVDSTLKIQPAELGDSAMYLCASSWTSGSPLGEYEQYFGPGTRLTVT.

The chain uses TRBV7-9 and TRBJ1-2, with D tentatively TRBD1 (5 bases). The V gene lost 5 bases and the J gene lost 4 bases, with 11 bases spanning the gap. The CDR3 runs 13 residues. Germline V gene sequence: CDR1 SEHNR, CDR2 FQNEAQ (reference sequence). In DNA, the CDR3 is TGTGCCAGCAGCGACGACAGAAGCTATGGCTACACCTTC. Amino acid sequence: CASSDDRSYGYTF.

The chain is built from TRBV7-9 and TRBJ1-5, with unresolved D. The ends were cut back, 7 bases at V and 0 bases at J, with 10 bases in the middle. Germline V gene lookup returns CDR1 SEHNR and CDR2 FQNEAQ (reference sequence). This CDR3 is 14 amino acids long. CDR3 in amino acids: CASTETDSNQPQHF. Here the CDR3 DNA reads TGTGCCAGCACCGAAACCGATAGCAATCAGCCCCAGCATTTT. The full variable domain, with the rest looked up from reference TRBV7-9 and TRBJ1-5, is DTGVSQNPRHKITKRGQNVTFRCDPISEHNRLYWYRQTLGQGPEFLTYFQNEAQLEKSRLLSDRFSAERPKGSFSTLEIQRTEQGDSAMYLCASTETDSNQPQHFGDGTRLSIL.

This clone appeared a few times. V and J are TRBV6-1 and TRBJ1-5; the D is unclear. V lost 3 bases and J 1 base, leaving 7 bases between the germline ends. Germline V gene lookup returns CDR1 MNHNS and CDR2 SASEGT. The CDR3 sequence is 14 residues long. CDR3 loop: CASSEGWSNQPQHF. DNA of the CDR3: TGTGCCAGCAGTGAGGGTTGGAGCAATCAGCCCCAGCATTTT.

This chain joins TRBV2 and TRBJ2-1, with 7 bases matching TRBD1. Germline V gives CDR1 SNHLY, CDR2 FYNNEI. The trim removed 8 bases at V and 8 bases at J, leaving 9 bases unmatched. This CDR3 has 13 amino acids. This chain's CDR3 is CASLEGAGYEQFF. The CDR3 region has the DNA TGTGCCAGCCTCGAGGGGGCAGGGTATGAGCAGTTCTTC.

This rearrangement joins TRBV20-1 to TRBJ2-1; maybe TRBD2 (6 bases). The V gene lost 4 bases and the J gene lost 9 bases, with 10 bases spanning the gap. Germline CDR1 and CDR2: DFQATT and SNEGSKA (reference sequence). The length of the CDR3 is 11 residues. CDR3 bases: TGCAGTGCTATCCGGGGGACTGAGCAGTTCTTC. As protein: CSAIRGTEQFF.

This clone was observed a handful of times. The chain has TRBV19 and TRBJ1-3; the D gene is possibly TRBD1 (6 bases). CDR1 LNHDA and CDR2 SQIVND come from the germline V gene (reference sequence). There are 18 residues in the CDR3. V was pared by 3 bases and J by 3 bases, with 21 bases between. CDR3 sequence reads: CASSITGTRSLFGNTIYF. The CDR3 bases are TGTGCCAGTAGTATCACAGGGACCCGCTCTCTCTTTGGAAACACCATATATTTT.

The chain combines TRBV13 with TRBJ2-3, with D maybe TRBD2 (5 bases). The CDR3 runs 15 residues. Germline lookup yields CDR1 PRHDT and CDR2 FYEKMQ (reference sequence). Trimming removed 5 bases from V and 2 bases from J, with 14 bases in between. The CDR3 region is CASSGRLAYTDTQYF. The CDR3 DNA sequence: TGTGCCAGCAGCGGTCGCCTAGCTTACACAGATACGCAGTATTTT.

This clone was seen only once. Other nucleotide sequences in the sample specify the same CDR3. V usage is TRBV18 and J usage is TRBJ2-1; 8 nucleotides align to TRBD2. The CDR3 contains 13 residues. Germline CDR1 KGHSH, CDR2 LQKENI. Germline trimming cut 0 bases from V and 10 bases from J; bases unmatched to any gene: 2. CDR3 loop: CASSPPSGDEQFF. The DNA for the CDR3 is TGTGCCAGCTCACCACCTAGCGGGGACGAGCAGTTCTTC. The whole variable domain, filled in from reference TRBV18 and TRBJ2-1, reads NAGVMQNPRHLVRRRGQEARLRCSPMKGHSHVYWYRQLPEEGLKFMVYLQKENIIDESGMPKERFSAEFPKEGPSILRIQQVVRGDSAAYFCASSPPSGDEQFFGPGTRLTVL.